This passage covers 10 T cell receptor beta chains from one sample sequenced in a study of blood T cell repertoires in COVID-19 (dated by TCRdb to the early 2020s). The method behind the library was the immunoSEQ multiplex PCR assay. Not all clones reach the TCRdb copy of this immuneACCESS table, which keeps in-frame sequences only. Checked studies attribute under half of the gap to unresolved V genes and leave the rest unexplained. This sample holds roughly 56,000 clones; around 87% were observed only once. 13% to 15% of the sample is in the top ten clones. The sample comprised peripheral blood. The receptor set was obtained from a human donor in a cohort sampled during active COVID-19.

J is TRBJ1-1 and V is TRBV5-1; a possible D gene is TRBD1 (6 bases). V dropped 7 bases and J dropped 0 bases, with 13 bases sitting between them. The V gene's germline CDR1 is SGHRS and CDR2 YFSETQ. CDR3 length equals 14 residues. CDR3 amino acids: CASRGGAMNTEAFF. The DNA of the CDR3 is TGCGCCAGCCGCGGGGGGGCCATGAACACTGAAGCTTTCTTT. The full variable domain, its missing parts supplied by reference TRBV5-1 and TRBJ1-1, is KAGVTQTPRYLIKTRGQQVTLSCSPISGHRSVSWYQQTPGQGLQFLFEYFSETQRNKGNFPGRFSGRQFSNSRSEMNVSTLELGDSALYLCASRGGAMNTEAFFGQGTRLTVV.

The V and J genes are TRBV4-1 and TRBJ2-1, with D possibly TRBD2 on 5 matching bases. CDR1 MGHRA and CDR2 YSYEKL come from the germline V gene. The V gene lost 4 bases and the J gene lost 8 bases, with 15 bases spanning the gap. This CDR3 spans 14 amino acids. The CDR3 DNA reads TGCGCCAGCAGCCCCTCCCCCGGGGAATATGAGCAGTTCTTC. This encodes CASSPSPGEYEQFF.

This clone was recorded a few times. The genes are TRBV9 and TRBJ1-4; D call uncertain. Trimming pared 3 bases from V and 7 bases from J, leaving 16 bases between. The germline V gene encodes CDR1 SGDLS and CDR2 YYNGEE. The CDR3 length is 15 residues. The CDR3 sequence: CASSGGRAEGEKLFF. As DNA, the CDR3 is TGTGCCAGCAGCGGCGGACGGGCCGAGGGTGAAAAACTGTTTTTT.

The rearrangement uses TRBV3-1 (or the pseudogene TRBV3-2) and TRBJ2-1, with no clear D. The V and J ends lost 1 base and 0 bases respectively, with 13 bases between them. Germline V lookup: CDR1 LGHDT, CDR2 YNNKEL (reference sequence). CDR3 size: 17 residues. CDR3 loop: CASSQVAVTSSYNEQFF. CDR3 in DNA: TGTGCCAGCAGCCAAGTGGCGGTGACGAGCTCCTACAATGAGCAGTTCTTC.

The rearrangement joins TRBV5-1 to TRBJ2-7, with 8 bases matching TRBD2. This CDR3 has 16 amino acids. Germline CDR1 is SGHRS and CDR2 is YFSETQ. Trimming cost V 3 bases and J 2 bases; bases outside gene matches: 10. Here the CDR3 DNA reads TGCGCCAGCAGCTCACCCCGGGGGGGGGTCACCTACGAGCAGTACTTC. Amino acids: CASSSPRGGVTYEQYF.

The chain links TRBV27 to TRBJ2-1; 7 nucleotides line up with TRBD1. The trim removed 7 bases at V and 4 bases at J, leaving 7 bases unmatched. In germline, CDR1 is MNHEY, CDR2 SMNVEV (reference sequence). The CDR3 is 14 residues long. CDR3 nucleotides: TGTGCCAGCAAACAGGGGCCCCTTTACAATGAGCAGTTCTTC. Translating it yields CASKQGPLYNEQFF.

The chain couples TRBV25-1 to TRBJ2-7; D is perhaps TRBD1 (6 bases). This CDR3 has 14 amino acids. The germline gives CDR1 MGHDK, CDR2 SYGVNS. V was trimmed by 4 bases and J by 0 bases, leaving 10 bases between them. CDR3 loop: CASSVGDNSYEQYF. CDR3 nucleotide sequence: TGTGCCAGCAGTGTAGGGGACAACTCCTACGAGCAGTACTTC.

The V and J genes are TRBV15 and TRBJ2-7; D uncertain. The length of the CDR3 is 13 residues. V was trimmed by 1 base and J by 7 bases, leaving 11 bases between them. Germline values: CDR1 LNHNV, CDR2 YYDKDF (reference sequence). The CDR3 DNA sequence: TGTGCCACCAGCAGAGCTGGAGTCGTAGAGCAGTACTTC. Translation gives CATSRAGVVEQYF.

The chain combines TRBV5-8 with TRBJ2-3; the D is unclear. Germline V gene sequence: CDR1 SGHTS, CDR2 YDEGEE. V lost 5 bases to trimming and J lost 8 bases, with 6 bases between them. The CDR3 has 10 residues. Here the CDR3 DNA reads TGTGCCAGCAGTTGGCTTACGCAGTATTTT. Protein: CASSWLTQYF.

The genes are TRBV28 and TRBJ2-5; 8 bases line up with TRBD2. Germline V gene sequence: CDR1 MDHEN, CDR2 SYDVKM. This CDR3 has 11 amino acids. Here the CDR3 reads CATGTSPYRYF. The CDR3 nucleotides are TGTGCAACCGGGACTAGTCCCTATCGGTACTTC.